These 21 T cell receptor beta chains share one sample of origin, sequenced in a study of blood T cell repertoires in COVID-19. TCRdb's table, derived via immunoSEQ multiplex PCR, lists solely in-frame clones and lacks some. Of 200,000 to 250,000 clones in the sample, 70% to 90% were seen once. Sequencing was done on a sample of PBMCs or T cells enriched from blood (not recorded which). The receptors here all came from a man aged 30-40 years who had recovered from COVID-19.

This chain links TRBV5-5 with TRBJ2-5; TRBD2 might be the D (5 bases). Looked up from germline, CDR1 is SGHKS and CDR2 is YYEKEE (reference sequence). Deletions cut 0 bases from V and 4 bases from J, with 7 bases between. The CDR3 loop spans 13 amino acids. CDR3 sequence reads: CASSLVAGETQYF. The CDR3, as DNA: TGTGCCAGCAGCTTGGTGGCGGGAGAGACCCAGTACTTC. Variable domain in full (rest from reference TRBV5-5 and TRBJ2-5): DAGVTQSPTHLIKTRGQQVTLRCSPISGHKSVSWYQQVLGQGPQFIFQYYEKEERGRGNFPDRFSARQFPNYSSELNVNALLLGDSALYLCASSLVAGETQYFGPGTRLLVL.

This clone was detected only once. The chain has TRBV7-9 and TRBJ2-1; 10 bases line up with TRBD1. There are 15 residues in the CDR3. Losses at the gene ends were 7 bases for V and 3 bases for J; bases not matched to a gene: 6. Germline V gives CDR1 SEHNR, CDR2 FQNEAQ (reference sequence). CDR3 sequence (DNA): TGTGCCAGCACCCCAGGGACAGGGGTCTACAATGAGCAGTTCTTC. Protein sequence: CASTPGTGVYNEQFF.

CDR3 sequence reads: CASIQRPNTGELFF. The CDR3 region has the DNA TGCGCCAGCATCCAGCGCCCGAACACCGGGGAGCTGTTTTTT. The rearrangement links TRBV5-1 to TRBJ2-2; no definite D call. Looked up from germline, CDR1 is SGHRS and CDR2 is YFSETQ. CDR3 length: 14 amino acids. The V end was cut by 6 bases, the J end by 0 bases, with 9 bases between.

In this sample, this clone turned up a few times. The rearrangement uses TRBV3-1 (or the pseudogene TRBV3-2) and TRBJ2-7, with TRBD1 identical over 10 bases. Germline assignment: CDR1 LGHDT and CDR2 YNNKEL (reference sequence). V lost 1 base to trimming and J lost 2 bases; unmatched junction nucleotides: 14. The CDR3 extends over 19 amino acids. The CDR3 DNA is TGTGCCAGCAGCCAAGGGACGTATCGAGTGGGGACAGGGGCCTACGAGCAGTACTTC. This codes for CASSQGTYRVGTGAYEQYF.

The rearrangement uses TRBV5-6 and TRBJ1-2, with 11 bases aligning to TRBD1. This CDR3 has 14 amino acids. CDR1 and CDR2 from the germline V gene are SGHDT and YYEEEE. The V and J ends lost 1 base and 6 bases, in that order; junction bases with no gene match: 2. This chain's CDR3 is CASSLWDRGDGYTF. The CDR3 bases are TGTGCCAGCAGCTTGTGGGACAGGGGGGATGGCTACACCTTC.

This clone was recorded once. The rearrangement links TRBV6-5 to TRBJ2-7; D is possibly TRBD2 (5 bases). CDR3 size: 14 residues. The V gene's germline CDR1 is MNHEY and CDR2 SVGAGI. V lost 11 bases and J 4 bases, leaving 21 bases between the germline ends. The CDR3 loop reads CAGGRRDTMYEQYF. DNA for the CDR3: TGTGCCGGAGGTCGACGGGATACTATGTACGAGCAGTACTTC.

This chain links TRBV7-7 with TRBJ2-3, with TRBD1 identical over 9 bases. CDR1 is SSHAT and CDR2 is FNYEAQ in the germline V gene (reference sequence). V was pared by 5 bases and J by 2 bases, with 5 bases of the junction left unmatched. CDR3 length: 15 amino acids. The DNA of the CDR3 is TGTGCCAGCAGCCGAACAGGGGGCTACACAGATACGCAGTATTTT. This gives the protein CASSRTGGYTDTQYF. Full variable domain (rest looked up from reference TRBV7-7 and TRBJ2-3): GAGVSQSPRYKVTKRGQDVTLRCDPISSHATLYWYQQALGQGPEFLTYFNYEAQPDKSGLPSDRFSAERPEGSISTLTIQRTEQRDSAMYRCASSRTGGYTDTQYFGPGTRLTVL.

This chain links TRBV5-1 with TRBJ2-2; 7 bases fit TRBD1. The V gene end was trimmed by 0 bases and the J gene end by 6 bases; junction bases not matched to a gene: 8. This CDR3 comprises 16 residues. Germline CDR1 SGHRS, CDR2 YFSETQ. CDR3 sequence: CASSLVDRRQPGELFF. The DNA of the CDR3 is TGCGCCAGCAGCTTGGTGGACAGGCGGCAGCCCGGGGAGCTGTTTTTT.

The chain joins TRBV7-8 to TRBJ2-3, with unresolved D. V lost 5 bases to trimming and J lost 7 bases, with 13 bases between them. The CDR3 consists of 13 residues. CDR1 and CDR2 (germline): SGHVS, FQNEAQ. This chain's CDR3 is CASSRPPFNTQYF. DNA of the CDR3: TGTGCCAGCAGCCGACCCCCCTTTAATACGCAGTATTTT.

This clone was detected only a few times. V and J are TRBV18 and TRBJ1-1; 9 nucleotides line up with TRBD1. Germline loops: CDR1 KGHSH, CDR2 LQKENI. The CDR3 covers 14 residues. V was pared by 2 bases and J by 3 bases, with 1 base of the junction left unmatched. For the CDR3, the DNA is TGTGCCAGCTCACCAAGGACAGGGGACACTGAAGCTTTCTTT. Amino acids: CASSPRTGDTEAFF.

The V and J genes are TRBV3-1 (or the pseudogene TRBV3-2) and TRBJ2-2; 8 nucleotides align to TRBD1. CDR3 size: 17 residues. Germline V lookup: CDR1 LGHDT, CDR2 YNNKEL (reference sequence). After removal of 1 base from V and 0 bases from J, the junction contained 4 bases not matched to a gene. This CDR3 is CASSQGDRIANTGELFF. The CDR3 nucleotides read TGTGCCAGCAGCCAAGGGGACAGGATCGCGAACACCGGGGAGCTGTTTTTT.

The J gene is TRBJ2-2, the V gene TRBV24-1, with 13 bases aligning to TRBD2. From germline, CDR1 is KGHDR and CDR2 SFDVKD. J gave up 4 bases and V 3 bases, and 13 bases lay outside the gene matches. The CDR3 contains 20 residues. CDR3 in amino acids: CATSDGRARTSGGPTGELFF. CDR3 bases: TGTGCCACCAGTGATGGGAGGGCCCGGACTAGCGGGGGCCCCACCGGGGAGCTGTTTTTT.

CDR3 nucleotide sequence: TGTGCCAGCAGTCAAGTACTTCAGGGGTCCTCGAACACCGGGGAGCTGTTTTTT. Amino acid sequence: CASSQVLQGSSNTGELFF. This sequence joins TRBV27 and TRBJ2-2, with D maybe TRBD1 (6 bases). The CDR3 has 18 amino acids. V lost 5 bases and J lost 0, with 19 bases in between. Per germline, CDR1 MNHEY and CDR2 SMNVEV (reference sequence).

The CDR3 loop is CASHRAMNTEAFF. In nucleotides, the CDR3 is TGTGCCAGCCATAGAGCTATGAACACTGAAGCTTTCTTT. The chain carries TRBV2 and TRBJ1-1; D uncertain. The CDR3 length is 13 residues. V was shortened by 8 bases and J by 0 bases, with 10 bases between the two germline ends. The V gene's germline CDR1 is SNHLY and CDR2 FYNNEI. The whole variable domain, filled in from reference TRBV2 and TRBJ1-1, reads EPEVTQTPSHQVTQMGQEVILRCVPISNHLYFYWYRQILGQKVEFLVSFYNNEISEKSEIFDDQFSVERPDGSNFTLKIRSTKLEDSAMYFCASHRAMNTEAFFGQGTRLTVV.

The chain has TRBV3-1 (or the pseudogene TRBV3-2) and TRBJ1-1; TRBD1 might be the D (5 bases). The CDR3 is 15 amino acids. From germline, CDR1 is LGHDT and CDR2 YNNKEL (reference sequence). With 2 bases removed from V and 4 bases from J, the gap between germline ends came to 14 bases. The chain's CDR3 is CASSQNLRGGTEAFF. In DNA form, the CDR3 reads TGTGCCAGCAGCCAAAATCTCCGGGGGGGCACTGAAGCTTTCTTT.

The J gene is TRBJ1-6, the V gene TRBV7-8; no reliable D call. This CDR3 is 14 amino acids long. Trimming removed 5 bases from V and 9 bases from J, with 14 bases in between. The germline gives CDR1 SGHVS, CDR2 FQNEAQ. In DNA form, the CDR3 reads TGTGCCAGCAGCCTTTCTTCCGGTGGTTCACCCCTCCACTTT. Translating it yields CASSLSSGGSPLHF.

The sample holds a few counts of this clone. This rearrangement joins TRBV28 to TRBJ2-7; 8 bases line up with TRBD2. The CDR3 contains 16 residues. V gave up 3 bases and J gave up 4 bases; unmatched junction bases: 11. Germline CDR1 MDHEN, CDR2 SYDVKM. The CDR3 nucleotides read TGTGCCAGCAGTTTCGCCCTAGCGGGTTTCCGATACGAGCAGTACTTC. Residues: CASSFALAGFRYEQYF.

The gene calls are TRBV7-9 and TRBJ1-1; maybe TRBD1 (5 bases). The germline V gene has CDR1 SEHNR and CDR2 FQNEAQ (reference sequence). The CDR3 covers 16 residues. Trimming stripped 2 bases from V and 6 bases from J, with 19 bases between. The CDR3 DNA follows: TGTGCCAGCAGCTTAAGGTTATCAGCTGGAGGGGCTGAAGCTTTCTTT. Protein: CASSLRLSAGGAEAFF.

This chain links TRBV24-1 with TRBJ1-4; possible D gene TRBD1, 6 bases. V was cut by 5 bases and J by 3 bases, with 6 bases left in between. The CDR3 runs to 13 residues. The germline gives CDR1 KGHDR, CDR2 SFDVKD. CDR3 region: CATSGGPNEKLFF. CDR3 in DNA: TGTGCCACCAGTGGGGGGCCTAATGAAAAACTGTTTTTT.

The chain combines TRBV7-9 with TRBJ1-2; possibly TRBD1 for D (5 bases). CDR1 and CDR2 from the germline V gene are SEHNR and FQNEAQ (reference sequence). Between the trimmed V and J ends, which lost 4 bases and 5 bases, there was a span of 8 bases. The CDR3 extends over 12 amino acids. For the CDR3, the DNA is TGTGCCAGCAGCTCGACAGCTTATGGCTACACCTTC. It translates to CASSSTAYGYTF.

The chain recombines TRBV11-2 with TRBJ2-3; D might be TRBD2 (5 bases). This CDR3 comprises 18 residues. Germline V gives CDR1 SGHAT, CDR2 FQNNGV. V lost 0 bases to trimming and J lost 2 bases, with 18 bases between them. The CDR3 reads CASSLDGRRFSYTDTQYF. CDR3 in DNA: TGTGCCAGCAGCTTAGATGGTAGGAGGTTCTCATACACAGATACGCAGTATTTT.